The source of this T cell receptor beta chain is a study of shared clonotypes between healthy human individuals (TCRdb year 2020). About the full investigation: The cohort comprised two women and three men aged 18 to 49 years. For each donor, CD4 naive and CD4 memory were each run on three plates, CD8 naive on two plates, and CD8 memory on one plate. To estimate repertoire size and how much clonotypes are shared between individuals, the study performed deep sequencing of blood TCR repertoires from a few healthy adults. Libraries were prepared and TCR repertoires were sequenced by different laboratories using diverse techniques, in order to increase sequencing depth and limit assay-specific biases. Between about 0.85 and 8.9 billion PBMCs per donor were obtained by leukapheresis.

Using the deep immunoSEQ assay, TCR CDR3 regions were amplified from genomic DNA by multiplex PCR. Extracted genomic DNA from each cell subset was spread evenly across all wells of several immunoSEQ 96-well plates, with each plate serving as a replicate. For sorted subsets, approximately 200 ng of genomic DNA, equivalent to 25,000 to 35,000 T cell genomes, went into each replicate PCR. Purified libraries were quantified with a Qubit 3.0 fluorometer, sized on a Bioanalyzer 2100, and re-quantified with the KAPA Library Quantification kit. A separate single-read 150-cycle Illumina NextSeq 550 flow cell was used to sequence each immunoSEQ 96-well plate. The paper's processing steps were these. The immunoSEQ output contained only junctional sequences without quality scores, so filtering could not match that applied to full-length reads. To assign V/J genes and CDR3, sequences were annotated against IMGT germline references using PyIR, a Python wrapper for IgBLAST v1.9. Any read was removed if the V/J assignment was weak (E-value above 1e-6), the CDR3 was missing, or the read contained stop codons, out-of-frame junctions, or ambiguous translated residues. A V3J clonotype was defined by an identical inferred V gene, J gene, and CDR3 amino acid sequence. Percentage overlap between repertoires was calculated by dividing the number of shared unique clonotypes by the size of the smaller repertoire. RTK rarefaction, the Chao1 estimator, and Recon v2.1 estimates of unobserved clonotypes were used to assess repertoire richness. For all TCRbeta clonotypes obtained by the gDNA method from several donors, generation probabilities were computed with OLGA. The table comes from immuneACCESS by way of TCRdb, which keeps in-frame sequences with V and J called. Part of the clones is missing from these tables; in studies checked, under half for an unresolved V gene and the rest for unknown reasons. From that table come the V and J calls and clone size; the DNA was used to work out D and trimming. Across this sample there are millions of clones, with roughly 95% seen only once. The ten largest clonotypes hold more than 0.1% of the sample.

Taken from cysteine to phenylalanine, the CDR3 has 15 residues. Only the CDR3 DNA stays, 45 bases, in frame from base 1. The V end loses 0 bases and the J end loses 6 bases, and a stretch of 14 bases separates them. Via the germline V gene, CDR1 is KGHSH and CDR2 LQKENI. Healthy HIV-negative adults with no recently reported acute infections or vaccinations were included as donors. Every donor was a Caucasian adult residing in Nashville, Tennessee, USA. CD4+ T cells were enriched by magnetic negative selection; naive cells were then positively selected on CD45RA, and the negative fraction formed the memory subset. After blood collection by leukapheresis, PBMCs were isolated using Ficoll-Histopaque density gradient centrifugation and then cryopreserved in the vapor phase of liquid nitrogen. Purity and quantity of every magnetically sorted T cell population were checked by analytical flow cytometry. From each sorted fraction, genomic DNA was isolated and quantified by UV absorbance on a Nanodrop 2000c.

As to this clone: Its specific antigen is unknown. Per-base qualities were not stored, and no clone one base away is much larger.

Overall results and qualifications from the work: Larger estimated clonotype richness was generally found for naive subsets than for memory subsets. Even with the large sequencing depth, rarefaction of the sorted-subset datasets indicated that sequencing was incomplete. Sampling was restricted to blood, and TCR repertoires in tissues likely differ from the TCR repertoires found in blood. Higher generation probabilities were observed for clonotypes shared by all four sorted-subset donors than for non-shared clonotypes. Across a handful of donors, approximately 5% of naive CD4, roughly 3.4% of naive CD8, under 2.5% of memory CD4, and about 0.44% of memory CD8 clonotypes were shared. Pairwise subsampling led to the expectation that sequencing depth would affect the degree of clonotype sharing among donors. Because the study included a small number of donors, the genetic and exposure-history diversity represented was limited.

This sequence was found in a man between 18 and 29 years old in good health. The sample was naive CD4+ T cells sorted from blood. In light of the paper, this sample's cell subset or site label describes: CD45RA+ positively selected. The V gene is TRBV18 and the J gene is TRBJ1-2; the D gene is perhaps TRBD1, from 5 matching bases. The CDR3 protein sequence reads: CASSPPEGRAHGYTF. Read as DNA, the sequence is TGTGCCAGCTCACCACCGGAAGGCAGGGCGCATGGCTACACCTTC.